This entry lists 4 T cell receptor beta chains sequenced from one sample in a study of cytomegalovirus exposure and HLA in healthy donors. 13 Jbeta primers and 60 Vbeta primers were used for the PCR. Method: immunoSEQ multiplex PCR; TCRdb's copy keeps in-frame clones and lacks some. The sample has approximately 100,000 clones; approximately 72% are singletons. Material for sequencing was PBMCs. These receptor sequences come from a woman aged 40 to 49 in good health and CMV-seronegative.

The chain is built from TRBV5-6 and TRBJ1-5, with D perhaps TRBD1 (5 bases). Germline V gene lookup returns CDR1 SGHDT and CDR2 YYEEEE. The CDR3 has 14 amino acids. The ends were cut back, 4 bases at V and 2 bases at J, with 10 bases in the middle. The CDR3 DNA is TGTGCCAGCAGCCCAGGGTTTCGCAATCAGCCCCAGCATTTT. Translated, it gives CASSPGFRNQPQHF.

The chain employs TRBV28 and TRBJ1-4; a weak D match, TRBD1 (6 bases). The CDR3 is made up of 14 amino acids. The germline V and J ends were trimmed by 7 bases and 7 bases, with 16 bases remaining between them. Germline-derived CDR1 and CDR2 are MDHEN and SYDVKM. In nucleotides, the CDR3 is TGTGCCAGCACCCTGGGACAAGAAAGTGAAAAACTGTTTTTT. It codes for CASTLGQESEKLFF.

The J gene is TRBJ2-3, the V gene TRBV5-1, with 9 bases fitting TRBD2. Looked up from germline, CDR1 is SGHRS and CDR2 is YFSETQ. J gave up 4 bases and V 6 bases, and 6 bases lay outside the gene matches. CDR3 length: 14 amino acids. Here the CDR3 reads CASTRLAGSDTQYF. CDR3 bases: TGCGCCAGCACGCGGCTAGCGGGGTCAGATACGCAGTATTTT.

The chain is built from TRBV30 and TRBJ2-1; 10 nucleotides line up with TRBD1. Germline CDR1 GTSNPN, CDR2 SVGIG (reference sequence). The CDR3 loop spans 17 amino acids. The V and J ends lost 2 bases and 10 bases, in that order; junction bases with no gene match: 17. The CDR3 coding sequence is TGTGCCTGGAGTACCCTAACCGGGACAGGGGTTTCCTACGAGCAGTTCTTC. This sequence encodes CAWSTLTGTGVSYEQFF. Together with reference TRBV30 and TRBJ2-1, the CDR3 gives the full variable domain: SQTIHQWPATLVQPVGSPLSLECTVEGTSNPNLYWYRQAAGRGLQLLFYSVGIGQISSEVPQNLSASRPQDRQFILSSKKLLLSDSGFYLCAWSTLTGTGVSYEQFFGPGTRLTVL.